Below, 15 T cell receptor beta chains from the same sample are listed, as sequenced in a study of low-dose radiotherapy and immunotherapy resistance in tumors. With TRAV- and TRBV-specific primers, first-strand cDNA was made, covering the alpha and beta chains. It was with a constant-region primer and a V-primer adapter that TCRs were amplified over about 20 PCR cycles. Each CDR3 protein is one row after TCRdb ran MiXCR on the reads. This table has around 80,000 distinct CDR3 sequences, over 15% appearing once. Time point of the sample: before trial treatment. Sequencing used PBMCs, obtained before treatment. The receptors come from a male donor with prostate cancer.

This clonotype was picked up many times. The chain carries TRBV2 and TRBJ1-4; no reliable D call. This CDR3 is 13 amino acids long. V shed 7 bases and J shed 7 bases, with 13 bases lying between them. The germline gives CDR1 SNHLY, CDR2 FYNNEI. The CDR3 sequence is CASNRDGGEKLFF. As DNA, the CDR3 is TGTGCCAGCAACCGGGATGGAGGTGAAAAACTGTTTTTT.

This clonotype was counted ten times or more. The rearrangement links TRBV7-2 to TRBJ1-2, with 10 positions matching TRBD1. Trimming removed 5 bases from V and 8 bases from J; junction bases left unmatched: 8. Germline V gives CDR1 SGHTA, CDR2 FQGNSA. The CDR3 runs to 14 residues. The DNA of the CDR3 is TGTGCCAGCAGCGACAGACAGGGGGCGCAGGGCTACACCTTC. It yields the protein CASSDRQGAQGYTF.

The sample holds many counts of this clonotype. CDR3: CASSLQGANEKLFF. Written as DNA, the CDR3 is TGTGCCAGCAGTCTCCAGGGCGCGAATGAAAAACTGTTTTTT. The rearrangement joins TRBV6-5 to TRBJ1-4; TRBD1 is a possible D gene (5 bases). Germline CDR1 is MNHEY and CDR2 is SVGAGI. The CDR3 totals 14 residues. Trimming stripped 5 bases from V and 5 bases from J, with 12 bases between.

With respect to this clonotype: It may be a read error: a sequence one base away is much more abundant. The J gene is TRBJ2-3, the V gene TRBV6-2 or TRBV6-3; D is uncertain. This CDR3 is built from 12 residues. Trimming took 5 bases from V and 10 from J, leaving 13 bases between them. Per the germline V gene, CDR1 is MNHEY and CDR2 is SVGEGT. CDR3 DNA sequence: TGTGCCAGCAGTACCGCCCCTAATGCGCAGTATTTT. Protein product: CASSTAPNAQYF.

In its sample, this clonotype is medium-sized. The chain couples TRBV6-5 to TRBJ2-3; D is unresolved. The CDR3 spans 13 residues. Trimming pared 0 bases from V and 8 bases from J, leaving 9 bases between. Germline V gene lookup returns CDR1 MNHEY and CDR2 SVGAGI. The CDR3 loop is CASSYSRLGTQYF. CDR3 DNA sequence: TGTGCCAGCAGTTACTCGCGCCTAGGTACGCAGTATTTT.

About this clonotype itself: A far more abundant clone sits one base away, making this likely a read error. This rearrangement joins TRBV20-1 to TRBJ2-5, with D perhaps TRBD2 (6 bases). The CDR3 has 13 residues. Trimming took off 7 bases at V and 11 bases at J, with 23 bases between the two ends. In germline, CDR1 is DFQATT, CDR2 SNEGSKA (reference sequence). The CDR3 nucleotides are TGCAGTGTCGCGGGAAGCTCCTACAATGAGCAGTACTTC. Translating gives CSVAGSSYNEQYF.

This clonotype came up many times. This chain joins TRBV7-8 and TRBJ2-2; tentative D call: TRBD1 (6 bases). Germline lookup yields CDR1 SGHVS and CDR2 FQNEAQ. Trimming left V 1 base short and J 7 bases short, with 19 bases between. The CDR3 covers 17 residues. The CDR3 reads CASSLGLQGVNLGELFF. The CDR3 coding sequence is TGTGCCAGCAGCTTAGGTTTACAGGGAGTGAACCTCGGGGAGCTGTTTTTT.

This clonotype was observed at least ten times. The V call is TRBV28, the J call TRBJ2-1, with 12 bases fitting TRBD2. The germline V gene has CDR1 MDHEN and CDR2 SYDVKM. CDR3 length: 18 residues. With V trimmed by 3 bases and J by 12 bases, 18 bases remained unmatched. CDR3 DNA sequence: TGTGCCAGCAGTTTCCCTATGGGGGGCCTAGCGGGAGGGCTTGGGCAGTTCTTC. Translated, it gives CASSFPMGGLAGGLGQFF.

Worth noting for this clonotype: With a much larger clone just one base away, this may be a read error. V is TRBV30 and J is TRBJ2-7; 8 bases map to TRBD1. Germline CDR1 is GTSNPN and CDR2 is SVGIG (reference sequence). The CDR3 contains 14 residues. The CDR3 loop reads CAWRAGTGTYEEYF. DNA of the CDR3: TGTGCCTGGAGAGCCGGGACAGGAACCTACGAGGAGTACTTC.

This clonotype was counted at least ten times. The V and J genes are TRBV21-1 and TRBJ2-6. TRBV21-1 is annotated as a pseudogene. This CDR3 spans 13 amino acids. CDR3 in amino acids: CASSVVGANVLTF. As DNA, the CDR3 is TGTGCCAGCAGCGTAGTTGGGGCCAACGTCCTGACTTTC.

This clonotype was seen at least ten times. The chain combines TRBV5-1 with TRBJ2-2; 11 nucleotides line up with TRBD2. The CDR3 contains 18 residues. Germline-derived CDR1 and CDR2 are SGHRS and YFSETQ. V shed 0 bases, J shed 2 bases, and the junction held 6 bases outside the gene matches. CDR3 in amino acids: CASSLVSGGATNTGELFF. In nucleotides, the CDR3 is TGCGCCAGCAGCTTGGTTAGCGGGGGGGCCACCAACACCGGGGAGCTGTTTTTT.

This chain joins TRBV25-1 and TRBJ1-4; 7 positions match TRBD1. The CDR3 length is 14 residues. Germline trimming cut 5 bases from V and 10 bases from J; bases unmatched to any gene: 10. Germline V gene lookup returns CDR1 MGHDK and CDR2 SYGVNS. The CDR3 loop is CASSPGQTYRKLFF. The CDR3 coding sequence is TGTGCCAGCAGTCCGGGACAGACCTATAGAAAACTGTTTTTT.

The chain uses TRBV2 and TRBJ2-7; no definite D call. Germline loops: CDR1 SNHLY, CDR2 FYNNEI. The CDR3 has 12 residues. V gave up 1 base and J gave up 7 bases, with 8 bases separating them. The CDR3 DNA is TGTGCCAGCAGTGAAGGGTTAGGGGAGCAGTACTTC. Protein product: CASSEGLGEQYF.

This clonotype was counted at least ten times. The chain uses TRBV20-1 and TRBJ2-5, with a tentative D call TRBD2 (5 bases). The CDR3 totals 13 residues. The germline gives CDR1 DFQATT, CDR2 SNEGSKA (reference sequence). Trimming removed 3 bases at V and 2 bases at J, with 10 bases between. The CDR3 DNA sequence: TGCAGTGCTAGCCTAGCCGTACAAGAGACCCAGTACTTC. Residues: CSASLAVQETQYF.

This clonotype was seen repeatedly, ten times or more. The chain recombines TRBV20-1 with TRBJ1-2, with 7 nucleotides matching TRBD1. Germline CDR1 reads DFQATT; CDR2 reads SNEGSKA (reference sequence). J lost 8 bases, V lost 3 bases, and 6 bases had no gene match. The CDR3 loop spans 12 amino acids. CDR3 nucleotides: TGCAGTGCTAGTCGACAGGGTGTGGGCTACACCTTC. This encodes CSASRQGVGYTF.